This entry features one T cell receptor (beta chain) sequence. What it binds is unknown. As originally analysed: Filtering of immunoSEQ junctional sequences could not match full-length read filtering. Using immunoSEQ multiplex PCR, the repertoire was profiled, and TCRdb retains in-frame clones only, with some absent. Clone size and V and J calls were adopted from that table, with D and trimming inferred from the DNA. The top ten clones hold about 1% of a sample with some 1,400,000 clones, roughly 96% of them seen once. The sample originates from a study of shared clonotypes between healthy human individuals. Study-level results: The generation probabilities recorded for non-shared clonotypes fell below those of clonotypes shared by all four donors.

The CDR3 contains 15 residues. V lost 1 base and J lost 3, with 9 bases in between. Germline loops: CDR1 SGHTA, CDR2 FQGTGA. The chain combines TRBV7-3 with TRBJ1-4; D possibly corresponds to TRBD1 (6 bases). This TCR was recovered from a young man in good health. The sequenced sample was naive CD4+ T cells sorted from blood. The sample's subset: CD45RA+ positively selected. The CDR3 DNA sequence: TGTGCCAGCAGCTTAATCAGGGGACCTAATGAAAAACTGTTTTTT. This sequence encodes CASSLIRGPNEKLFF. Complete variable domain (other parts from reference TRBV7-3 and TRBJ1-4): GAGVSQTPSNKVTEKGKYVELRCDPISGHTALYWYRQSLGQGPEFLIYFQGTGAADDSGLPNDRFFAVRPEGSVSTLKIQRTERGDSAVYLCASSLIRGPNEKLFFGSGTQLSVL.